What follows are 5 T cell receptor beta chains derived from one specimen sequenced in a study of cytotoxic CD8 clonotypes in ibrutinib-treated CLL. Data came from immunoSEQ multiplex PCR; TCRdb stores just in-frame clones and leaves some out. The sample lists nearly 300,000 clones; approximately 76% were seen once. Source: PBMCs, taken at disease progression, from a patient treated with ibrutinib. The receptors come from a human donor with chronic lymphocytic leukemia.

This clone was found once. The V and J genes are TRBV6-5 and TRBJ1-2; weak D call: TRBD1 (6 bases). CDR1 and CDR2 (germline): MNHEY, SVGAGI. CDR3 length: 16 residues. V dropped 2 bases and J dropped 4 bases, with 17 bases sitting between them. The CDR3 loop is CASSYRGTPGSYGYTF. As DNA, the CDR3 is TGTGCCAGCAGTTACAGGGGGACCCCAGGGAGCTATGGCTACACCTTC.

The J gene is TRBJ2-7, the V gene TRBV25-1; D is unresolved. CDR1 MGHDK and CDR2 SYGVNS come from the germline V gene. Trimming removed 1 base at V and 4 bases at J, with 11 bases between. This CDR3 is 14 amino acids long. The CDR3 region has the DNA TGTGCCAGCAGTGAATTAGGACGTGGATACGAGCAGTACTTC. Its protein product is CASSELGRGYEQYF.

The chain carries TRBV2 and TRBJ1-1, with no clear D. The CDR3 has 15 residues. The germline V gene encodes CDR1 SNHLY and CDR2 FYNNEI. The V end lost 6 bases, the J end lost 1 base, and 15 bases lay between the germline ends. The CDR3 region is CASRRSSTENTEAFF. The CDR3 DNA follows: TGTGCCAGCAGGCGAAGCAGTACTGAGAACACTGAAGCTTTCTTT.

The chain couples TRBV27 to TRBJ2-7; 9 bases fit TRBD2. This CDR3 has 14 residues. Losses at the gene ends were 5 bases for V and 2 bases for J; bases not matched to a gene: 4. From germline, CDR1 is MNHEY and CDR2 SMNVEV (reference sequence). The CDR3 DNA is TGTGCCAGCAGTCCCCGACTAGCGGCCTACGAGCAGTACTTC. Translation gives CASSPRLAAYEQYF.

The chain carries TRBV23-1 and TRBJ1-2, with a weak D call TRBD1 (5 bases). TRBV23-1 is identified as an open reading frame with a role that is uncertain. V was cut by 1 base and J by 3 bases, with 12 bases left in between. The CDR3 runs 15 residues. In DNA, the CDR3 is TGCGCCAGCAGTCAATTGGCAGGGCAGTACTATGGCTACACCTTC. Protein product: CASSQLAGQYYGYTF.